Listed here are 10 T cell receptor beta chains from one sample, sequenced in a study of CD8 T cells in Susac syndrome (dated by TCRdb to the late 2010s). The library relied on the immunoSEQ multiplex PCR assay. RNA was extracted using the RNeasy kit, and 0.5 to 1 microgram was reverse transcribed with random hexamers. The public sequencing data were trimmed at Q25 with fastp and processed into clonotypes with MiXCR by TCRdb, which kept only in-frame beta chains. Rows with a matching CDR3 protein are joined into one entry that keeps the most common DNA and genes. The sample profile shows some 450,000 distinct CDR3 sequences; 85% of them were found once. The ten largest clonotypes hold more than 0.09% of the sample. Sequencing was done on a sample of CD8+ T cells from PBMCs. All receptors derive from a human donor with multiple sclerosis.

The V call is TRBV20-1, the J call TRBJ2-7; 8 nucleotides line up with TRBD2. The V gene's germline CDR1 is DFQATT and CDR2 SNEGSKA (reference sequence). The trim removed 3 bases at V and 2 bases at J, leaving 9 bases unmatched. This CDR3 spans 15 amino acids. CDR3 residues: CSARPGGDVTYEQYF. The CDR3 bases are TGCAGTGCTAGGCCGGGAGGGGACGTCACCTACGAGCAGTACTTC.

The chain combines TRBV7-9 with TRBJ2-7; D may be TRBD2 (6 bases). The CDR3 has 15 amino acids. Trimming left V 1 base short and J 3 bases short, with 13 bases between. CDR1 and CDR2 from the germline V gene are SEHNR and FQNEAQ (reference sequence). The CDR3 coding sequence is TGTGCCAGCAGCTTAGTCCCCGGGGGTCTCTACGAGCAGTACTTC. Its translation is CASSLVPGGLYEQYF.

This clonotype appeared a single time. This rearrangement joins TRBV12-3 or TRBV12-4 to TRBJ1-6; tentatively, D is TRBD1 (5 bases). CDR3 length equals 15 residues. With 6 bases removed from V and 8 bases from J, the gap between germline ends came to 17 bases. The CDR3 sequence is CASSTGARADSPLHF. In DNA, the CDR3 is TGTGCCAGCAGCACCGGGGCCCGTGCCGATTCACCCCTCCACTTT.

The V gene is TRBV10-3, the J gene TRBJ2-3, with TRBD2 identical over 10 bases. Germline-derived CDR1 and CDR2 are ENHRY and SYGVKD. This CDR3 region has 16 residues. The V and J ends lost 4 bases and 2 bases, in that order; junction bases with no gene match: 6. The CDR3 coding sequence is TGTGCCATCAGTGTGCCGGGACTAGCGAACACAGATACGCAGTATTTT. This gives the protein CAISVPGLANTDTQYF.

J is TRBJ1-6 and V is TRBV7-9, with D uncertain. V was pared by 5 bases and J by 1 base, with 3 bases between. The CDR3 extends over 13 amino acids. Per the germline V gene, CDR1 is SEHNR and CDR2 is FQNEAQ (reference sequence). The CDR3 here is CASSQSYNSPLHF. As DNA, the CDR3 is TGTGCCAGCAGCCAATCCTATAATTCACCCCTCCACTTT.

This chain's CDR3 is CATDQGRGDEKLFF. The CDR3 DNA reads as TGTGCCACCGATCAAGGAAGGGGAGATGAAAAACTGTTTTTT. V and J are TRBV24-1 and TRBJ1-4; perhaps TRBD1 as D (5 bases). V was cut by 9 bases and J by 6 bases, with 16 bases left in between. The V gene's germline CDR1 is KGHDR and CDR2 SFDVKD. The CDR3 runs 14 residues.

The J gene is TRBJ2-7, the V gene TRBV12-3 or TRBV12-4; D is unclear. The CDR3 runs to 15 residues. V lost 2 bases and J lost 2, with 13 bases in between. CDR3 bases: TGTGCCAGCAGTTTAAGGAGATACCCTACCTACGAGCAGTACTTC. Residues: CASSLRRYPTYEQYF.

The chain has TRBV19 and TRBJ1-5, with TRBD1 matching over 7 bases. CDR1 LNHDA and CDR2 SQIVND come from the germline V gene (reference sequence). The V gene end was trimmed by 5 bases and the J gene end by 4 bases; junction bases not matched to a gene: 8. The CDR3 has 15 residues. The CDR3 sequence: CASSVETGWNQPQHF. The CDR3 DNA reads TGTGCCAGTAGTGTTGAGACAGGGTGGAATCAGCCCCAGCATTTT.

The chain has TRBV19 and TRBJ2-7; D unclear. Germline V lookup: CDR1 LNHDA, CDR2 SQIVND (reference sequence). Trimming removed 6 bases from V and 1 base from J, with 13 bases in between. This CDR3 is built from 14 residues. The CDR3 here is CASSRKSPSYEQYF. CDR3 DNA: TGTGCCAGTAGCCGGAAAAGCCCATCCTACGAGCAGTACTTC.

The V gene is TRBV20-1, the J gene TRBJ2-7; 7 nucleotides match TRBD2. This CDR3 region has 17 residues. Germline assignment: CDR1 DFQATT and CDR2 SNEGSKA (reference sequence). Unmatched junction bases numbered 13, after V lost 0 bases and J lost 2 bases. CDR3 coding DNA: TGCAGTGCTAGAGATTTGGTATCGGCGGGAGCGGCCTACGAGCAGTACTTC. This sequence encodes CSARDLVSAGAAYEQYF.